The sequence of this T cell receptor beta chain was determined in a study of cytomegalovirus exposure and HLA in healthy donors. PCR involved 60 Vbeta and 13 Jbeta primers. Sequenced by immunoSEQ multiplex PCR; TCRdb stores in-frame clones only, minus some. The sample shows tens of thousands of clones, and approximately 1% sits with its ten largest clones. Turning to this clone: The antigen is unknown.

General observations from the study: Being productive about 87% or about 30% of the time was typical of most TCR beta V segments in an earlier analysis.

The sequenced material came from PBMCs. This sequence originates from a woman aged 40 to 49 in good health and CMV-seronegative.

The CDR3 loop is CASSTPGLSGANVLTF. The CDR3 DNA follows: TGTGCCAGCAGTACCCCAGGGCTCTCTGGGGCCAACGTCCTGACTTTC. The chain is built from TRBV28 and TRBJ2-6; D may be TRBD1 (5 bases). The CDR3 sequence is 16 residues long. The V end was cut by 5 bases, the J end by 0 bases, with 11 bases between. From germline, CDR1 is MDHEN and CDR2 SYDVKM.